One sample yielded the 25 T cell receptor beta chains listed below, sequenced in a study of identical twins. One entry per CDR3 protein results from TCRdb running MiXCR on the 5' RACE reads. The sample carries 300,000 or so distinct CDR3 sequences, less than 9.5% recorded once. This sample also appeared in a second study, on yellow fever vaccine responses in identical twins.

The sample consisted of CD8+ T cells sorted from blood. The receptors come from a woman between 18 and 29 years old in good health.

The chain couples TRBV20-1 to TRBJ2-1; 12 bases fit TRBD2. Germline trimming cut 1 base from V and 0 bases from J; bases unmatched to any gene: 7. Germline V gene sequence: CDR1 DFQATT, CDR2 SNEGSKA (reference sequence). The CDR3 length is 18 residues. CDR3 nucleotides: TGCAGTGCTAGAGGACTAGCGGGAGAAACTAGCTCCTACAATGAGCAGTTCTTC. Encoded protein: CSARGLAGETSSYNEQFF.

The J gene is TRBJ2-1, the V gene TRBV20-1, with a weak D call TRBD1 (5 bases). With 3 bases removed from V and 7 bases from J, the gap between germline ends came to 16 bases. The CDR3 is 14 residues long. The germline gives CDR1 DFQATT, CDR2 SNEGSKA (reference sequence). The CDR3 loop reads CSARRYRIDNEQFF. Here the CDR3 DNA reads TGCAGTGCTAGGAGATACAGGATAGATAATGAGCAGTTCTTC.

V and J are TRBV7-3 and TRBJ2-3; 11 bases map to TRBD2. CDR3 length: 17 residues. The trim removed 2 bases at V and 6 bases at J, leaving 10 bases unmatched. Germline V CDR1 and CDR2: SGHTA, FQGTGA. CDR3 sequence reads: CASSLGLAGGPGDTQYF. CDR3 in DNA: TGTGCCAGCAGCTTAGGGTTAGCGGGGGGGCCAGGGGATACGCAGTATTTT. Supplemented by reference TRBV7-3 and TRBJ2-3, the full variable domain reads GAGVSQTPSNKVTEKGKYVELRCDPISGHTALYWYRQSLGQGPEFLIYFQGTGAADDSGLPNDRFFAVRPEGSVSTLKIQRTERGDSAVYLCASSLGLAGGPGDTQYFGPGTRLTVL.

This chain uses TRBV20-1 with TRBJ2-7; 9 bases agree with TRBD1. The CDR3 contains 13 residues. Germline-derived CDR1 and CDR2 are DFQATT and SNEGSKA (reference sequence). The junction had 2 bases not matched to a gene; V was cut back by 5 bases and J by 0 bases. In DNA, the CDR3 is TGCAGTGCTTGGGACAGGGACTCCTACGAGCAGTACTTC. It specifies CSAWDRDSYEQYF.

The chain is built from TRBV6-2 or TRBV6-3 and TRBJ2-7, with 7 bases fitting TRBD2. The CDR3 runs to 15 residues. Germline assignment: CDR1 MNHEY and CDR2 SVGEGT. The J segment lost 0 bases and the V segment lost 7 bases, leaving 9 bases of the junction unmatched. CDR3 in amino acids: CASTRPGGNSYEQYF. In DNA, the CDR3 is TGTGCCAGCACCCGCCCCGGGGGGAACTCCTACGAGCAGTACTTC.

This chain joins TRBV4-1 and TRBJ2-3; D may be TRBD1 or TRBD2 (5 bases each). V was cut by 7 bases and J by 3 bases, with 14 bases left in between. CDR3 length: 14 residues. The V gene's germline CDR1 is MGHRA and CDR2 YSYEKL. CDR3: CASTGTGSTDTQYF. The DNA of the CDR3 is TGCGCCAGCACCGGGACGGGTTCGACAGATACGCAGTATTTT.

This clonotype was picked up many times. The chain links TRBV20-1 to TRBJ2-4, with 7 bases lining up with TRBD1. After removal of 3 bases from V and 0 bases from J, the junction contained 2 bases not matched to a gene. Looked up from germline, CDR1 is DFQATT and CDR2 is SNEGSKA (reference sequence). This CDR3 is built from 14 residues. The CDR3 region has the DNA TGCAGTGCTAGGAGGGGGCTAGCCAAAAACATTCAGTACTTC. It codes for CSARRGLAKNIQYF.

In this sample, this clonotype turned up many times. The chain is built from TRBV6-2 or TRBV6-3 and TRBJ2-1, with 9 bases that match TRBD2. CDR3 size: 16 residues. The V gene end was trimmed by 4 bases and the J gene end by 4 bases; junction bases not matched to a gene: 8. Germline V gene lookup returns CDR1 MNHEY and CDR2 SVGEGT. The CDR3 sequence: CASSFPSGGLYNEQFF. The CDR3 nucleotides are TGTGCCAGCAGTTTCCCAAGCGGGGGGCTTTACAATGAGCAGTTCTTC.

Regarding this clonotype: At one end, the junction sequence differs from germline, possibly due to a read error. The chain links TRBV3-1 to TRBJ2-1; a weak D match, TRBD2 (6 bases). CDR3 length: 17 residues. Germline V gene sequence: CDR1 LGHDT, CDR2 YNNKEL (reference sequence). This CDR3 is CACSHPSGGAELDEQFF. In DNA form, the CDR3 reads TGTGCCTGCAGCCACCCATCGGGCGGGGCCGAACTGGATGAGCAGTTCTTC.

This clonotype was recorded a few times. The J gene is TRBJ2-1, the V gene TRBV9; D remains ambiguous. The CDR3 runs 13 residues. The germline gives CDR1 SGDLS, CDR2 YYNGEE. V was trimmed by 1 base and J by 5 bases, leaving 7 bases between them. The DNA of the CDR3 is TGTGCCAGCAGCGTACATCCTGACAATGAGCAGTTCTTC. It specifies CASSVHPDNEQFF.

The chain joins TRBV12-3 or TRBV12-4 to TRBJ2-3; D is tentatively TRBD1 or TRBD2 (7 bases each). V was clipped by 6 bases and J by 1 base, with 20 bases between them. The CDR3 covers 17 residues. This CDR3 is CASSPGGEVMGTDTQYF. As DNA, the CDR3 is TGTGCCAGCAGCCCAGGGGGGGAGGTAATGGGCACAGATACGCAGTATTTT.

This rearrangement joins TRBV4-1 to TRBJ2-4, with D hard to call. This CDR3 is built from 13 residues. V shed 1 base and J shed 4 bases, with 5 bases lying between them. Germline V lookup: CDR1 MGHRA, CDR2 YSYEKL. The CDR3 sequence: CASSQGGKNIQYF. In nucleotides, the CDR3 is TGCGCCAGCAGCCAAGGTGGGAAAAACATTCAGTACTTC.

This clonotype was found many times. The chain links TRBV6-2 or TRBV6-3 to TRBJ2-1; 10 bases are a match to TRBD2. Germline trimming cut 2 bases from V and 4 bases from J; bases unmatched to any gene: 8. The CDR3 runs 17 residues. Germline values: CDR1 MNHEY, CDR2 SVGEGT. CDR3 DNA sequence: TGTGCCAGCAGTTACCCCCCACTAGCGGGAATTTACAATGAGCAGTTCTTC. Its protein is CASSYPPLAGIYNEQFF.

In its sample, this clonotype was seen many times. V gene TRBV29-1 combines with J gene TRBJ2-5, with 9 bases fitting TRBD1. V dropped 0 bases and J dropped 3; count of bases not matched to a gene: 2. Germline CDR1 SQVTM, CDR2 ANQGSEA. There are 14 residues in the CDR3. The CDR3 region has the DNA TGCAGCGTTGAAGACTGGGACAGGGAAGAGACCCAGTACTTC. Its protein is CSVEDWDREETQYF.

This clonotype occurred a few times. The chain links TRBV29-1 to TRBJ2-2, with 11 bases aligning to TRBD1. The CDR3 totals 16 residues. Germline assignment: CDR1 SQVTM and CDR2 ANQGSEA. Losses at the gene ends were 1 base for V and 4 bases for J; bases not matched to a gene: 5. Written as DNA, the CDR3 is TGCAGCGTTGAAGGCCGGGGACAGGGGGGCACCGGGGAGCTGTTTTTT. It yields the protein CSVEGRGQGGTGELFF.

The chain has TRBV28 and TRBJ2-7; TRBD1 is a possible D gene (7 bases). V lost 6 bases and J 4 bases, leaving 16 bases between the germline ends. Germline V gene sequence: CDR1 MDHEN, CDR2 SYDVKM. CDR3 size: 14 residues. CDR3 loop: CASRPAPGGYEQYF. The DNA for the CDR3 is TGTGCCAGCAGGCCCGCACCAGGGGGGTACGAGCAGTACTTC.

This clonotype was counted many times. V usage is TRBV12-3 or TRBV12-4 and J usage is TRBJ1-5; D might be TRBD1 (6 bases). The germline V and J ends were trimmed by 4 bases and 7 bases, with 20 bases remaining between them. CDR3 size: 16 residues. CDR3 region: CASSSTYRVEEQPQHF. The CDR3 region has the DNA TGTGCCAGCAGTTCCACTTACAGGGTGGAGGAACAGCCCCAGCATTTT.

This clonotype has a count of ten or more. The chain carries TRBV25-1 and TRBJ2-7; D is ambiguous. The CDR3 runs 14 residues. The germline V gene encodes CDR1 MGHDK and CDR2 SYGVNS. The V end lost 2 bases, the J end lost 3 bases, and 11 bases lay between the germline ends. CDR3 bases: TGTGCCAGCAGTGAAAGTACAGAGAACTACGAGCAGTACTTC. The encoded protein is CASSESTENYEQYF.

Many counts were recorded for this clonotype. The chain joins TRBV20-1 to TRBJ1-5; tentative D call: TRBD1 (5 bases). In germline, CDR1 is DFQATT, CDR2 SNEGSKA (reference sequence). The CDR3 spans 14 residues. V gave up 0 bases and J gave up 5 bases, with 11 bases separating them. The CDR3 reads CSAREGQGYQPQHF. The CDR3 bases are TGCAGTGCTAGAGAGGGGCAGGGTTATCAGCCCCAGCATTTT.

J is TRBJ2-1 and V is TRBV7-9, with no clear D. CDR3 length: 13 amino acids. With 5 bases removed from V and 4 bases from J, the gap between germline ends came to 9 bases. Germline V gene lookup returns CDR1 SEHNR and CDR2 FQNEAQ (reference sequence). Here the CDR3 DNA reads TGTGCCAGCAGCCATTTTAATTACAATGAGCAGTTCTTC. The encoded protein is CASSHFNYNEQFF.

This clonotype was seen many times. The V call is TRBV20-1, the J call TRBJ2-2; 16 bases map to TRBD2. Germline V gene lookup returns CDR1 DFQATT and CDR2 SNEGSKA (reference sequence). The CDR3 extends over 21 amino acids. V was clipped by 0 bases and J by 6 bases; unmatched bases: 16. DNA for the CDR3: TGCAGTGCTAGAGATTTCGGGACTAGCGGGAGGGCCTCGAGTTTTCCCGGGGAGCTGTTTTTT. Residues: CSARDFGTSGRASSFPGELFF.

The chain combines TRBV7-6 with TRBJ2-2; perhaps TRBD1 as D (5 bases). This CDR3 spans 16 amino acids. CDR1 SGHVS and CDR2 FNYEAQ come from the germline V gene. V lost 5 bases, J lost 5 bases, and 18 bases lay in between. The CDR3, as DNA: TGTGCCAGCAGCCCCAGGGAAGCAGAGATAACCGGGGAGCTGTTTTTT. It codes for CASSPREAEITGELFF.

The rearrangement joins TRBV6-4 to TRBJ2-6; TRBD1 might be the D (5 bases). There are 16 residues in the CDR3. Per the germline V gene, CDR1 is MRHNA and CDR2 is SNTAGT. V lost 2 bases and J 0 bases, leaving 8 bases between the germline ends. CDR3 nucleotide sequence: TGTGCCAGCAGTGACGGGGCTAACTCTGGGGCCAACGTCCTGACTTTC. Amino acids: CASSDGANSGANVLTF.

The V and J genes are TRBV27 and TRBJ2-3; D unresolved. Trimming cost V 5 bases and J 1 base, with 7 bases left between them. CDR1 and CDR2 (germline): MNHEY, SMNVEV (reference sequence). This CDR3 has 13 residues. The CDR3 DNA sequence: TGTGCCAGCAGTACAATCCGCACAGATACGCAGTATTTT. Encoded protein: CASSTIRTDTQYF.

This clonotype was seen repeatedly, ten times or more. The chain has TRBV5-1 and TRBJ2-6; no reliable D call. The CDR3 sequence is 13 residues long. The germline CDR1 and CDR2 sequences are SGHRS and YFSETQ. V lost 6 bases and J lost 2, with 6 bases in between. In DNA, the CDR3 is TGCGCCAGCACGCCACCTGGGGCCAACGTCCTGACTTTC. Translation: CASTPPGANVLTF.